A single sample gave rise to the 20 T cell receptor beta chains below, sequenced in a study of response to subunit inactivated influenza vaccine. From the RT-PCR reads, TCRdb called clonotypes with MiXCR, one entry per CDR3 protein. The sample lists roughly 700,000 distinct CDR3 sequences; around 14% were seen once. This specimen consisted of PBMCs from blood, obtained roughly 12 days after vaccination. The receptors come from a man between 50 and 59 years old who received an inactivated influenza vaccine.

The chain combines TRBV4-3 with TRBJ2-7, with TRBD1 identical over 9 bases. Germline trimming cut 0 bases from V and 3 bases from J; bases unmatched to any gene: 3. Germline-derived CDR1 and CDR2 are LGHNA and YSLEER. The CDR3 totals 15 residues. CDR3 amino acids: CASSQEMGQGYEQYF. The CDR3 DNA reads as TGCGCCAGCAGCCAAGAAATGGGACAGGGCTACGAGCAGTACTTC.

This sequence joins TRBV20-1 and TRBJ2-7; no reliable D call. CDR1 and CDR2 from the germline V gene are DFQATT and SNEGSKA (reference sequence). The CDR3 consists of 14 residues. V was clipped by 0 bases and J by 2 bases, with 11 bases between them. The CDR3 sequence: CSARDVNGAYEQYF. The CDR3 DNA reads TGCAGTGCTAGAGATGTGAACGGTGCCTACGAGCAGTACTTC.

This clonotype showed up many times. The chain joins TRBV20-1 to TRBJ2-1; 12 bases map to TRBD2. The CDR3 is 12 amino acids. CDR1 is DFQATT, CDR2 SNEGSKA, per germline (reference sequence). The V segment lost 3 bases and the J segment 16 bases; nucleotides outside the gene matches: 7. The CDR3 spells CSARTSGGTGFF. The DNA for the CDR3 is TGCAGTGCTAGGACTAGCGGGGGAACGGGATTCTTC.

This clonotype was counted a single time. This rearrangement joins TRBV5-1 to TRBJ2-7; D is possibly TRBD2 (6 bases). Looked up from germline, CDR1 is SGHRS and CDR2 is YFSETQ. CDR3 size: 15 residues. Trimming shortened V by 0 bases and J by 4 bases, and 14 bases separated the two germline ends. The CDR3 region is CASSLDGGAPYEQYF. CDR3 sequence (DNA): TGCGCCAGCAGCTTGGATGGCGGGGCCCCTTACGAGCAGTACTTC.

In its sample, this clonotype was seen a few times. The chain links TRBV6-5 to TRBJ2-3; D is unclear. Germline V gives CDR1 MNHEY, CDR2 SVGAGI. The CDR3 length is 14 residues. Trimming left V 2 bases short and J 6 bases short, with 12 bases between. The CDR3 reads CASSYPGPGDTQYF. The CDR3 nucleotides read TGTGCCAGCAGTTACCCCGGACCGGGTGATACGCAGTATTTT.

This clonotype was recorded a few times. The chain carries TRBV11-1 and TRBJ1-2; the match to TRBD1 covers 8 bases. This CDR3 is built from 18 residues. Germline assignment: CDR1 SGHAT and CDR2 FQDESV (reference sequence). The trim removed 0 bases at V and 8 bases at J, leaving 17 bases unmatched. The CDR3 loop reads CASSLAKFPTGAYGGYTF. The CDR3 DNA is TGTGCCAGCAGCTTAGCAAAGTTCCCGACAGGGGCCTATGGAGGCTACACCTTC.

On this clonotype itself: One end of the junction is discordant with germline, which a read error may explain. The V call is TRBV7-9, the J call TRBJ2-1, with a possible D match to TRBD2 (5 bases). CDR3 length: 13 residues. Germline CDR1 and CDR2: SEHNR and FQNEAQ (reference sequence). CDR3 sequence reads: CASSLEVDRRGNF. Written as DNA, the CDR3 is TGTGCCAGCAGCTTAGAGGTGGACCGACGGGGAAACTTC.

This clonotype was detected only a few times. The CDR3 DNA follows: TGTGCCATCAGGCCGGGACAGAATACAGATACGCAGTATTTT. Residues: CAIRPGQNTDTQYF. This rearrangement joins TRBV10-3 to TRBJ2-3; 7 positions agree with TRBD1. The J segment lost 3 bases and the V segment lost 6 bases, leaving 6 bases of the junction unmatched. CDR1 and CDR2 from the germline V gene are ENHRY and SYGVKD. The length of the CDR3 is 14 residues.

This clonotype has more than one count but fewer than ten. The V gene is TRBV28, the J gene TRBJ2-5; 14 bases align to TRBD2. The length of the CDR3 is 18 residues. V gave up 2 bases and J gave up 1 base; unmatched junction bases: 6. CDR1 and CDR2 from the germline V gene are MDHEN and SYDVKM. The CDR3 is CASSLGTSGSPIQETQYF. CDR3 nucleotides: TGTGCCAGCAGTTTAGGGACTAGCGGGAGCCCTATCCAAGAGACCCAGTACTTC.

V is TRBV20-1 and J is TRBJ1-2; D is possibly TRBD1 (5 bases). Germline CDR1 DFQATT, CDR2 SNEGSKA (reference sequence). Trimming shortened V by 7 bases and J by 2 bases, and 14 bases separated the two germline ends. There are 13 residues in the CDR3. CDR3 residues: CSVSGQLNYGYTF. The CDR3 DNA is TGCAGTGTCTCAGGGCAGCTAAACTATGGCTACACCTTC.

This clonotype was counted ten times or more. The genes are TRBV6-1 and TRBJ2-1; maybe TRBD2 (5 bases). CDR3 length equals 15 residues. V lost 7 bases, J lost 0 bases, and 13 bases lay in between. From germline, CDR1 is MNHNS and CDR2 SASEGT. This CDR3 reads CASTEMAGSYNEQFF. The CDR3, as DNA: TGTGCCAGCACCGAAATGGCGGGCTCCTACAATGAGCAGTTCTTC.

Regarding this clonotype: This likely comes from a read error, as the CDR3 has no conserved phenylalanine or tryptophan at its end. The CDR3 nucleotides read TGCAGTGCGAGGGAGAGGTTGGCTGAGCAGTTCTTA. Translating gives CSARERLAEQFL. The rearrangement links TRBV20-1 to TRBJ2-1, with D possibly being TRBD2 (5 bases). The CDR3 loop spans 12 amino acids. Looked up from germline, CDR1 is DFQATT and CDR2 is SNEGSKA (reference sequence). The V end lost 6 bases, the J end lost 9 bases, and 15 bases lay between the germline ends.

In this sample, this clonotype turned up a few times. The J gene is TRBJ1-2, the V gene TRBV12-3 or TRBV12-4; TRBD1 agrees at 10 bases. This CDR3 has 14 residues. J lost 8 bases, V lost 5 bases, and 8 bases had no gene match. CDR3 region: CASSPKETGGGYTF. The DNA for the CDR3 is TGTGCCAGCAGTCCAAAGGAGACAGGGGGCGGCTACACCTTC.

This clonotype has a handful of counts. The rearrangement links TRBV29-1 to TRBJ2-7; 12 bases align to TRBD1. The CDR3 is 13 amino acids. CDR1 is SQVTM, CDR2 ANQGSEA, per germline. Unmatched junction bases numbered 5, after V lost 6 bases and J lost 5 bases. As DNA, the CDR3 is TGCAGCGTAAGGGGGACAGGGGGCCACGAGCAGTACTTC. It yields the protein CSVRGTGGHEQYF.

This clonotype is a singleton in its sample. The rearrangement uses TRBV15 and TRBJ2-5; possibly TRBD1 for D (5 bases). The CDR3 totals 17 residues. CDR1 and CDR2 (germline): LNHNV, YYDKDF (reference sequence). V dropped 0 bases and J dropped 0 bases, with 14 bases sitting between them. CDR3: CATSRDISSGYQETQYF. In DNA, the CDR3 is TGTGCCACCAGCAGAGATATCTCCTCAGGGTACCAAGAGACCCAGTACTTC.

The rearrangement uses TRBV27 and TRBJ2-3; D perhaps matches TRBD2 (6 bases). The CDR3 loop spans 17 amino acids. The V end lost 0 bases, the J end lost 4 bases, and 17 bases lay between the germline ends. CDR1 and CDR2 from the germline V gene are MNHEY and SMNVEV (reference sequence). The CDR3 region is CASSLSWAGRSADTQYF. The CDR3 DNA is TGTGCCAGCAGTTTATCCTGGGCGGGGCGGTCTGCAGATACGCAGTATTTT.

The chain employs TRBV6-5 and TRBJ2-7; 10 nucleotides line up with TRBD1. The length of the CDR3 is 16 residues. V dropped 4 bases and J dropped 0; count of bases not matched to a gene: 6. Germline values: CDR1 MNHEY, CDR2 SVGAGI. The CDR3 region has the DNA TGTGCCAGCAGTTCCCGGACAGGGGGTTCCTCCTACGAGCAGTACTTC. It is translated as CASSSRTGGSSYEQYF.

The chain carries TRBV3-1 and TRBJ2-1, with D perhaps TRBD2 (6 bases). Trimming took off 1 base at V and 6 bases at J, with 10 bases between the two ends. CDR3 length: 14 amino acids. CDR1 LGHDT and CDR2 YNNKEL come from the germline V gene (reference sequence). Here the CDR3 reads CASSQAGTVNEQFF. The CDR3 DNA sequence: TGTGCCAGCAGCCAAGCCGGGACTGTCAATGAGCAGTTCTTC.

This clonotype was counted ten times or more. This chain connects TRBV20-1 to TRBJ2-1; 8 bases map to TRBD2. Losses at the gene ends were 0 bases for V and 6 bases for J; bases not matched to a gene: 7. This CDR3 has 15 amino acids. CDR1 is DFQATT, CDR2 SNEGSKA, per germline (reference sequence). CDR3 sequence: CSARDIREGRNEQFF. CDR3 sequence (DNA): TGCAGTGCTAGAGATATACGGGAGGGCCGCAATGAGCAGTTCTTC.

This clonotype occurred a few times. V is TRBV4-1 and J is TRBJ2-2, with 11 bases that match TRBD1. V was clipped by 10 bases and J by 5 bases; unmatched bases: 9. CDR1 MGHRA and CDR2 YSYEKL come from the germline V gene. This CDR3 contains 15 residues. DNA of the CDR3: TGCGCCACCAAACGGACAGGGGGCAGGACCGGGGAGCTGTTTTTT. This encodes CATKRTGGRTGELFF.